The entry below gives a single T cell receptor (beta chain) sequence along with its context. A quantitative 5'-RACE method, one with molecular barcodes, was used to make TCR beta libraries. A single record per CDR3 protein comes from TCRdb applying MiXCR to the 5' RACE reads. The table includes 300,000 to 350,000 distinct CDR3 sequences, around 21% detected once. The sample is drawn from a study of CD8 T cells in ankylosing spondylitis. This CDR3 is 16 amino acids long. V was clipped by 5 bases and J by 4 bases; unmatched bases: 10. Germline lookup yields CDR1 LNHDA and CDR2 SQIVND (reference sequence).

V and J are TRBV19 and TRBJ1-1, with 10 bases identical to TRBD1. This TCR derives from a female donor with ankylosing spondylitis or in good health (not recorded which). The sample comprised blood, either unsorted or a sorted T cell fraction (not recorded which). This CDR3 reads CASSASLTGGFTEAFF. CDR3 coding DNA: TGTGCCAGTAGTGCTTCTCTGACAGGGGGCTTCACTGAAGCTTTCTTT.